This T cell receptor (beta chain) was sequenced in a study of blood T cell repertoires in COVID-19. At the level of the study: Sites in the United States, Italy and Spain provided acute and convalescent COVID-19 samples. Sample material is recorded as cDNA or gDNA derived from T cells, B-cell-depleted T cells, or PBMCs.

In the original processing: Cell counts per sample came from amplifying reference gene primers. This table comes from immunoSEQ multiplex PCR, and its TCRdb copy is limited to in-frame clones, with some not included. For V, J and clone size, that table is used; D and trimming come from the DNA. The table shows 20,000 to 25,000 clones, with roughly 75% occurring only once. The sequence came from a man aged 55 to 70 with active COVID-19. Sequencing was done on a sample of peripheral blood.

In DNA, the CDR3 is TGCGCCAGCAGCCTCCAAGGTCGACAGGGGGAGACCCAGTACTTC. It encodes CASSLQGRQGETQYF. The chain couples TRBV4-1 to TRBJ2-5, with 8 bases fitting TRBD1. V shed 4 bases, J shed 5 bases, and the junction held 9 bases outside the gene matches. Germline V gives CDR1 MGHRA, CDR2 YSYEKL. This CDR3 has 15 amino acids.